Below are 3 T cell receptor beta chains sequenced from a single sample in a study of identical twins (dated by TCRdb to 2016 to 2017). The library was made by 5' RACE. TCRdb names Illumina HiSeq 2000 as the instrument used. TCRdb reprocessed the public reads (quality trimming at Q25 with fastp, clone calling with MiXCR) and kept in-frame beta chains. Each entry is one CDR3 protein sequence, shown with its most common DNA and genes. This sample lists 460,000 or so distinct CDR3 sequences; 13% to 15% were detected once. The ten largest clones represent about 0.52% of the sample. Another study also made use of these data, one on yellow fever vaccine responses in identical twins.

What was sequenced was CD4+ T cells sorted from blood. The source of these receptors is a woman aged 18-29 years in good health.

This clonotype turned up a few times. The chain links TRBV5-6 to TRBJ2-7; D not certain. The CDR3 covers 14 residues. V was shortened by 2 bases and J by 0 bases, with 9 bases between the two germline ends. Germline loops: CDR1 SGHDT, CDR2 YYEEEE. The CDR3 DNA is TGTGCCAGCAGCTTTCAGCTAATCTCCTACGAGCAGTACTTC. It encodes CASSFQLISYEQYF.

V usage is TRBV5-6 and J usage is TRBJ2-2; 12 bases fit TRBD2. The germline V gene encodes CDR1 SGHDT and CDR2 YYEEEE. There are 18 residues in the CDR3. Trimming removed 0 bases from V and 0 bases from J; junction bases left unmatched: 3. CDR3 in DNA: TGTGCCAGCAGCTTGGAGGGACTAGCGGGTGCGAACACCGGGGAGCTGTTTTTT. This gives the protein CASSLEGLAGANTGELFF.

This clonotype occurred many times. The CDR3 sequence: CSARTGGNEQFF. In nucleotides, the CDR3 is TGCAGTGCTAGGACAGGGGGGAATGAGCAGTTCTTC. The chain recombines TRBV20-1 with TRBJ2-1; 9 bases agree with TRBD1. From germline, CDR1 is DFQATT and CDR2 SNEGSKA (reference sequence). V trimming: 3 bases; J trimming: 7 bases; junction bases outside the gene matches: 1. The CDR3 is 12 amino acids.